This T cell receptor beta chain was found in a study of cytomegalovirus exposure and HLA in healthy donors (dated by TCRdb to 2017 to 2019). Background for the entire study: In an earlier analysis of around 540 of the donors, 276 Gb of sequence data and just under 120 million unique TCR beta sequences from about 190 million T cells were reported. An earlier analysis of several hundred of the donors applied high-throughput TCR beta sequencing to assess whether each TCR beta V gene segment acted as functional or pseudogenic. All discovery cohort repertoires had been generated on a single sequencing platform. Among the approximately 400 genotyped donors, 81% belonged to the genetic ancestry cluster associated with self-reported Caucasian donors. The number of donors typed differed by locus, with 629-630 for A, B, C, DRB1 and DQB1, roughly 550 for DQA1, over 600 for DPA1, and about 450 for DPB1. Among 300 to 450 genotyped donors of the cohort, an average of roughly 240,000 unique TCR beta nucleotide sequences were sequenced per donor, around a sixth of them non-productive. The aim of the study was to test whether cataloging public T cell receptors could identify signatures of past pathogen exposure. Besides the first cohort of 550 to 750 subjects, a separate validation cohort made up of over 100 different subjects was used. Using immunosequencing, the study profiled T cell repertoires from about 650 subjects and related those repertoires to cytomegalovirus serostatus. Because of strong linkage in the cohort, four or five DR-DQ haplotypes were treated as single units for association and clustering. The study combined high-throughput TCR immunosequencing, statistical association of individual TCRs with disease status, and machine learning to predict cytomegalovirus infection status. Approximately 310 gigabases of sequencing data and some 85 million unique TCR sequences were included in an early release covering around 600 HLA-typed donors. A later analysis re-analyzed previously published TCR beta repertoires from 666 donors and added high-resolution HLA genotyping to study TCR occurrence patterns. Donor age, sex, ethnicity and CMV serostatus were compiled alongside the repertoire data. Genome-wide SNP genotypes for about 65% of the 666 donors were used in a later genetic analysis, which treated that subset as a discovery cohort. HLA typing covered class I and class II loci at four-digit resolution. In the later analysis, no new phenotypic data were used to find candidate immune exposures; instead, reliance was placed on TCR beta sequences and their occurrence across donors. The paper's findings and limits, for the study overall: The 87-base-pair reads could not distinguish some IMGT-functional V segments, including TRBV6-2 and TRBV6-3, so those segments were excluded. A cluster of highly shared sequence variants was judged likely to be a technical artifact of the sequencing pipeline. While some public TCRs were present in many individuals, most TCR sequences turned up only very rarely across donors. In a later analysis, HLA-associated TCR beta chains were found to be more clonally expanded and to have lower generation probabilities than equally common non-associated chains. A later analysis associated about 17,000 TCR beta sequences with specific HLA alleles at a false discovery rate of 0.05. It was suggested by the authors that the approach could potentially be generalized to other disease states and immunological phenotypes. A further reported finding was that TCR beta sequences accurately predicted the HLA-A and HLA-B alleles for most subjects in the first cohort. A later analysis found that most CMV-associated TCR beta chains appeared HLA-restricted, with HLA associations seemingly driven largely by CMV exposure. Because counts were too low, seventeen rarely observed V segments, including chromosome 9 orphons, were excluded from the earlier analysis of under 650 of the donors. The classifier was reported to diagnose cytomegalovirus status with high specificity and sensitivity in both the original cohort and the validation cohort. The study gave a list of more than 150 TCR beta chains associated with cytomegalovirus. Several of the top co-occurrence clusters appeared to be linked to parvovirus B19, influenza, CMV and Epstein-Barr virus, according to a later analysis. Strong co-occurrence of HLA alleles, especially DR and DQ, made assigning TCR associations to individual alleles difficult. Linkage disequilibrium might explain the correlated functional status among segregating V segments, but an unknown experimental factor could not be ruled out. A later genetic analysis associated a missense DCLRE1C variant with V-gene and J-gene trimming of TCR beta chains, and an independent cohort replicated the association. Because HLA typing was unavailable for some donors at each locus, only the typed subset was used in association tests. In an earlier analysis of fewer than 750 of the donors, most TCR beta V segments were observed in productive rearrangements about 87% or about 30% of the time, broadly matching IMGT annotations. A later analysis found that TCR association rates varied across HLA loci, with DRB1 alleles showing the most associated TCRs and HLA-C alleles the fewest. Sequencing depth was assumed to be roughly uniform across donors in the presence/absence analyses, though that assumption may not hold. Compared with the roughly 720-donor mean, donors in an Asian-associated ancestry cluster had fewer N-insertions in productive TCRs, according to a later genetic analysis. This cohort had only TCR beta chains sequenced, and the lack of alpha or paired-chain data limited which features could be detected. In vitro tests confirmed that a few of the cytomegalovirus-associated TCR beta chains recognize cytomegalovirus antigens. Immune exposure information for the cohort was limited to CMV serostatus.

The CDR3 numbers 17 residues from cysteine through phenylalanine. The read is trimmed to its CDR3 DNA, 51 bases read in frame from base 1. Based on the germline V gene (reference sequence), the CDR1 and CDR2 sequences are GTSNPN and SVGIG. A distance of 27 bases separates the germline ends of V and J, which lose 8 bases and 7 bases respectively. The library was built by means of the immunoSEQ multiplex PCR assay. For the multiplex PCR, a mixture combining 60 forward primers for TCR Vbeta segments and 13 reverse primers for TCR Jbeta segments was used. The CDR3 region of rearranged TCR beta genes was amplified from genomic DNA with a multiplex PCR assay. On the Illumina HiSeq System, the amplified TCR beta libraries were sequenced as 87-base-pair reads. As for how the authors treated the data: In a later analysis, 80 million or so unique TCR beta chains were counted across the approximately 640 repertoires, and roughly 11 million of these chains were shared by at least two donors. To remove PCR and sequencing errors, raw reads were error-corrected and collapsed into unique sequences using a nearest-neighbor algorithm that merged closely related sequences. V, D and J gene segments were assigned by aligning CDR3 sequences to IMGT reference sequences. For a sequence to be retained, a match of at least six nucleotides was required to both a V gene segment and a J gene segment. Rearrangements were called productive when the CDR3 lacked stop codons and stayed in frame with V and J; all others were non-productive. Following IMGT convention, CDR3 was defined as the stretch from the second conserved V-encoded cysteine to the conserved J-encoded phenylalanine. The earlier analysis of 587 of the donors excluded sequences that lacked an unambiguous match to a single V gene segment. An earlier analysis of fewer than 750 of the donors classified V segments as functional when productive rearrangements were above 56.7% and as segregating when the standard deviation between donors was above 5%. To diagnose cytomegalovirus status from the catalog of TCR beta chain sequences, a statistical classification framework was built. A later analysis assigned V and J genes by comparing TCR nucleotide sequences with IMGT/GENE-DB human TR gene sequences. A later analysis assigned CDR3 sequences and most-parsimonious VDJ recombination scenarios with the TCRdist pipeline. In a later analysis, each TCR beta chain was defined by its CDR3 amino acid sequence together with its V-gene family, and reads without a unique V-gene family were excluded. A later analysis removed nearly 600 highly shared, low-generation-probability nucleotide sequences to deal with suspected cross-contamination and a sequencing artifact. In a later analysis, a clonal expansion index was calculated for each public chain from normalized within-repertoire ranks of inferred template counts. In a later analysis, generation probabilities were computed using a VDJ recombination model fitted to out-of-frame rearrangements, and the results were checked against IGoR. In a later analysis, hypergeometric tests were used to score TCR-TCR, TCR-HLA and TCR-CMV co-occurrence, with a repertoire-size bias correction applied to TCR pairs. To estimate false discovery rates, a later analysis permuted the HLA or CMV assignments 20 times. In a later analysis, co-occurring TCRs were grouped using DBSCAN, and TCRdist sequence similarity was added for clustering within HLA-allele-positive subsets. Co-occurrence clustering excluded repertoires with fewer than 30,000 or more than 120,000 public chains, plus five with anomalous nucleotide sharing. TCRdb obtained this table from immuneACCESS and retained in-frame rearrangements with V and J assigned. These tables miss some clones; where compared with another copy, unresolved V genes account for less than half of the shortfall, and the remainder is unexplained. That table gives V, J and clone size, and the DNA gave D and trimming. The table for this sample lists 200,000 or so clones; approximately 85% of them were counted only once. 6.5% of the sample comes from the top ten.

A remark on this clone: Its antigen specificity is not known. No base quality information exists; no much larger clone differs at one position.

The cohort consisted of fewer than 700 healthy bone marrow donors. At the time of sampling, every cohort member was nominally healthy, though immune exposures that went unrecorded were likely present. The donor was CMV seropositive and was included in the group of 250 to 350 seropositive cohort members. A peripheral blood sample was collected from each donor, and TCR beta sequencing was performed on peripheral blood mononuclear cells. The Qiagen DNeasy Blood Extraction Kit was used to extract genomic DNA from the blood cell samples. The TCR sequence derives from a woman in her forties or fifties in good health and CMV-seropositive. The chain is made from TRBV30 and TRBJ1-6, with no confident D gene call. What was sequenced was PBMCs. The DNA is as follows: TGTGCCCGATCTACCGGGAAGGCGAATTTAGCGAATTCACCCCTCCACTTT. It specifies CARSTGKANLANSPLHF.